A single sample gave rise to the 29 T cell receptor beta chains below, sequenced in a study of blood T cells in healthy people across ages. Using a J-beta primer mix together with a sample-barcoded 5' primer, a second PCR was run for about 6 to 12 cycles. TCRdb redid the calling of the 5' RACE reads with MiXCR, one entry per CDR3 protein. The data contain 800,000 to 900,000 distinct CDR3 sequences, around 68% of them singletons. The sample consisted of blood. Every receptor here comes from a man aged 30 to 39 in good health.

V usage is TRBV27 and J usage is TRBJ2-1; the D gene could be TRBD1 or TRBD2 (6 bases each). This CDR3 has 16 amino acids. V was pared by 3 bases and J by 0 bases, with 12 bases between. The germline CDR1 and CDR2 sequences are MNHEY and SMNVEV (reference sequence). CDR3 nucleotides: TGTGCCAGCAGTTTTCTTGGGGGGCACTCCTACAATGAGCAGTTCTTC. Translated, it gives CASSFLGGHSYNEQFF.

The chain joins TRBV12-3 or TRBV12-4 to TRBJ2-4, with D perhaps TRBD2 (7 bases). The CDR3 contains 14 residues. V was clipped by 3 bases and J by 5 bases, with 11 bases between them. Here the CDR3 DNA reads TGTGCCAGCAGTTTGGGGGGGCAAGAAAACATTCAGTACTTC. Its translation: CASSLGGQENIQYF.

J is TRBJ1-5 and V is TRBV29-1; D perhaps matches TRBD1 (5 bases). Germline V gives CDR1 SQVTM, CDR2 ANQGSEA. There are 15 residues in the CDR3. Deletions cut 8 bases from V and 1 base from J, with 18 bases between. Here the CDR3 DNA reads TGCAGCATGATAAGATGGGGACCCAGCAATCAGCCCCAGCATTTT. Its translation is CSMIRWGPSNQPQHF.

The chain employs TRBV9 and TRBJ2-3; tentative D call: TRBD2 (6 bases). The germline CDR1 and CDR2 sequences are SGDLS and YYNGEE. This CDR3 has 16 residues. Trimming stripped 0 bases from V and 2 bases from J, with 13 bases between. The CDR3 loop reads CASSVVGSLNTDTQYF. As DNA, the CDR3 is TGTGCCAGCAGCGTAGTCGGGAGTTTGAACACAGATACGCAGTATTTT.

This clonotype was picked up a small number of times. The V call is TRBV3-1, the J call TRBJ2-7; 7 bases fit TRBD1. Germline V lookup: CDR1 LGHDT, CDR2 YNNKEL (reference sequence). V trimming: 3 bases; J trimming: 3 bases; junction bases outside the gene matches: 11. This CDR3 contains 16 residues. The CDR3 loop reads CASSQAAEQGLYEQYF. The CDR3 DNA follows: TGTGCCAGCAGCCAGGCCGCCGAACAGGGGCTCTACGAGCAGTACTTC.

The chain recombines TRBV9 with TRBJ2-7; a weak D match, TRBD1 (5 bases). V lost 3 bases and J lost 5, with 21 bases in between. Germline assignment: CDR1 SGDLS and CDR2 YYNGEE. The CDR3 is 16 amino acids. The CDR3 bases are TGTGCCAGCAGCGAGGGGTTCAGGGCTACCTACCACGAGCAGTACTTC. This codes for CASSEGFRATYHEQYF.

The chain combines TRBV4-3 with TRBJ2-1; 9 bases agree with TRBD2. CDR1 LGHNA and CDR2 YSLEER come from the germline V gene. CDR3 size: 16 residues. V trimming: 1 base; J trimming: 3 bases; junction bases outside the gene matches: 4. This chain's CDR3 is CASSQGLAAIYNEQFF. DNA of the CDR3: TGCGCCAGCAGCCAAGGACTAGCGGCGATCTACAATGAGCAGTTCTTC.

CDR3 DNA: TGCGCCAGCAGCTGGACAGGGTATGAAGCTTTCTTT. Protein product: CASSWTGYEAFF. The chain recombines TRBV5-1 with TRBJ1-1, with 8 positions matching TRBD1. The CDR3 spans 12 residues. Germline trimming cut 3 bases from V and 7 bases from J; bases unmatched to any gene: 2. Germline V CDR1 and CDR2: SGHRS, YFSETQ. The whole variable domain, remainder taken from reference TRBV5-1 and TRBJ1-1, is KAGVTQTPRYLIKTRGQQVTLSCSPISGHRSVSWYQQTPGQGLQFLFEYFSETQRNKGNFPGRFSGRQFSNSRSEMNVSTLELGDSALYLCASSWTGYEAFFGQGTRLTVV.

The rearrangement uses TRBV20-1 and TRBJ1-1; unclear D gene. The germline V and J ends were trimmed by 5 bases and 4 bases, with 17 bases remaining between them. The length of the CDR3 is 14 residues. Looked up from germline, CDR1 is DFQATT and CDR2 is SNEGSKA (reference sequence). The CDR3 coding sequence is TGCAGTGCTCCGGGCATGGGAGGAACCACTGAAGCTTTCTTT. Its translation is CSAPGMGGTTEAFF.

The chain combines TRBV12-3 or TRBV12-4 with TRBJ1-1; D is undetermined. V lost 6 bases, J lost 1 base, and 12 bases lay in between. The CDR3 loop spans 14 amino acids. The DNA of the CDR3 is TGTGCCAGCAGGATAGACACGTCGAACACTGAAGCTTTCTTT. Translation gives CASRIDTSNTEAFF.

The chain employs TRBV27 and TRBJ2-7; D is ambiguous. The CDR3 sequence is 14 residues long. Trimming took off 6 bases at V and 1 base at J, with 13 bases between the two ends. The germline gives CDR1 MNHEY, CDR2 SMNVEV (reference sequence). The CDR3 bases are TGTGCCAGCAGCCGCCGTGGTTCGTCCTACGAGCAGTACTTC. It translates to CASSRRGSSYEQYF.

The chain uses TRBV7-2 and TRBJ2-5, with D tentatively TRBD1 or TRBD2 (5 bases each). In germline, CDR1 is SGHTA, CDR2 FQGNSA. The CDR3 has 15 residues. Trimming took 4 bases from V and 2 from J, leaving 14 bases between them. The CDR3 loop is CASSSIRDPQETQYF. The DNA for the CDR3 is TGTGCCAGCAGCTCGATCCGGGACCCGCAAGAGACCCAGTACTTC.

The chain employs TRBV6-2 or TRBV6-3 and TRBJ1-4; possibly TRBD1 for D (6 bases). V dropped 3 bases and J dropped 4 bases, with 15 bases sitting between them. Per the germline V gene, CDR1 is MNHEY and CDR2 is SVGEGT. This CDR3 region has 16 residues. CDR3 DNA: TGTGCCAGCAGTTATTACGTCGGGACAAGTAATGAAAAACTGTTTTTT. Its translation is CASSYYVGTSNEKLFF.

The rearrangement links TRBV28 to TRBJ1-6; D might be TRBD1 (5 bases). The CDR3 extends over 15 amino acids. From germline, CDR1 is MDHEN and CDR2 SYDVKM. V lost 6 bases, J lost 4 bases, and 13 bases lay in between. CDR3 protein: CASSFAGGYNSPLHF. CDR3 nucleotide sequence: TGTGCCAGCAGCTTCGCGGGGGGGTATAATTCACCCCTCCACTTT.

The rearrangement links TRBV7-3 to TRBJ2-1; D might be TRBD2 (6 bases). The germline V and J ends were trimmed by 5 bases and 6 bases, with 11 bases remaining between them. The CDR3 contains 13 residues. Germline-derived CDR1 and CDR2 are SGHTA and FQGTGA. This CDR3 is CASSAGLLNEQFF. As DNA, the CDR3 is TGTGCCAGCAGCGCGGGGCTACTCAATGAGCAGTTCTTC.

This clonotype was counted a few times. This chain connects TRBV7-2 to TRBJ2-7; no reliable D call. The CDR3 contains 14 residues. The V gene lost 5 bases and the J gene lost 1 base, with 12 bases spanning the gap. Germline lookup yields CDR1 SGHTA and CDR2 FQGNSA. CDR3 nucleotides: TGTGCCAGCAGCCCCCGCCTCGTTTCCTACGAGCAGTACTTC. This sequence encodes CASSPRLVSYEQYF.

The chain carries TRBV5-6 and TRBJ2-3; 9 positions agree with TRBD1. The CDR3 totals 18 residues. J lost 3 bases, V lost 0 bases, and 11 bases had no gene match. Germline V lookup: CDR1 SGHDT, CDR2 YYEEEE. CDR3 nucleotides: TGTGCCAGCAGCTTGGGGCAAAAGGGGGACAGGGTAACAGATACGCAGTATTTT. This gives the protein CASSLGQKGDRVTDTQYF.

V and J are TRBV12-3 or TRBV12-4 and TRBJ1-2; D gene unclear. Trimming cost V 11 bases and J 4 bases, with 14 bases left between them. The CDR3 has 12 amino acids. CDR3 sequence: CAGQRLSYGYTF. The CDR3 DNA reads TGTGCCGGCCAGAGACTGTCCTATGGCTACACCTTC.

The CDR3 loop reads CASSQERQGRNIQYF. The DNA of the CDR3 is TGTGCCAGCAGCCAAGAGAGGCAGGGGAGAAACATTCAGTACTTC. This rearrangement joins TRBV4-2 to TRBJ2-4; tentatively, D is TRBD1 (6 bases). V was cut by 0 bases and J by 6 bases, with 12 bases left in between. This CDR3 spans 15 amino acids. Germline CDR1 reads LGHNA; CDR2 reads YNFKEQ.

V and J are TRBV11-2 and TRBJ2-7, with TRBD1 matching over 9 bases. Unmatched junction bases numbered 5, after V lost 4 bases and J lost 4 bases. The CDR3 runs 14 residues. Germline CDR1 reads SGHAT; CDR2 reads FQNNGV. The CDR3 nucleotides are TGTGCCAGCAGCTCACAGGGGGCCCATTACGAGCAGTACTTC. This gives the protein CASSSQGAHYEQYF.

The gene calls are TRBV6-2 or TRBV6-3 and TRBJ1-2; D remains ambiguous. The CDR3 is 13 amino acids. Trimming stripped 5 bases from V and 6 bases from J, with 13 bases between. Germline CDR1 reads MNHEY; CDR2 reads SVGEGT. The CDR3 sequence is CASSTSDRDGYTF. The CDR3 DNA sequence: TGTGCCAGCAGTACCTCGGATAGGGATGGCTACACCTTC.

CDR3 nucleotides: TGCAGTGCGCCCAACCCGAACACCGGGGAGCTGTTTTTT. As protein: CSAPNPNTGELFF. The V gene is TRBV20-1, the J gene TRBJ2-2; D gene uncertain. Germline CDR1 DFQATT, CDR2 SNEGSKA (reference sequence). V lost 6 bases and J 0 bases, leaving 8 bases between the germline ends. CDR3 length: 13 residues.

The gene calls are TRBV7-2 and TRBJ1-5; TRBD1 matches at 7 bases. Germline CDR1 SGHTA, CDR2 FQGNSA. This CDR3 contains 16 residues. With V trimmed by 4 bases and J by 2 bases, 8 bases remained unmatched. The DNA for the CDR3 is TGTGCCAGCAGCTCAGGGGGGACGGATCGCAATCAGCCCCAGCATTTT. It is translated as CASSSGGTDRNQPQHF.

This chain joins TRBV2 and TRBJ2-5; D is unclear. The J call may be wrong; the DNA end is better matched by TRBJ2-7. The CDR3 loop spans 12 amino acids. Germline V gene sequence: CDR1 SNHLY, CDR2 FYNNEI. The CDR3 is CASSPYPGEQYF. In DNA, the CDR3 is TGTGCCAGCAGCCCTTACCCGGGCGAGCAGTACTTC.

This clonotype was seen only a few times. This rearrangement joins TRBV12-3 or TRBV12-4 to TRBJ2-1; 10 bases agree with TRBD1. The CDR3 is 15 residues long. V lost 6 bases, J lost 6 bases, and 8 bases stayed unmatched. The chain's CDR3 is CASSQPRTGGNEQFF. The CDR3 DNA reads as TGTGCCAGCAGCCAACCCCGGACAGGGGGCAATGAGCAGTTCTTC.

The gene calls are TRBV2 and TRBJ2-4; no clear D. The V end was cut by 4 bases, the J end by 0 bases, with 19 bases between. This CDR3 spans 18 amino acids. Germline-derived CDR1 and CDR2 are SNHLY and FYNNEI. The CDR3 bases are TGTGCCAGCAGTGGGTACCGAGCTGAGCCGATAGCCAAAAACATTCAGTACTTC. It translates to CASSGYRAEPIAKNIQYF.

About this clonotype: A read error may explain this, as a much larger clone is one base away. The genes are TRBV20-1 and TRBJ2-3; D possibly corresponds to TRBD2 (6 bases). CDR1 DFQATT and CDR2 SNEGSKA come from the germline V gene (reference sequence). CDR3 length equals 13 residues. The ends were cut back, 6 bases at V and 4 bases at J, with 14 bases in the middle. The CDR3 reads CSASGDLADTQYF. CDR3 bases: TGCAGTGCATCGGGGGACCTCGCAGATACGCAGTATTTT.

This clonotype was recorded at least ten times. This rearrangement joins TRBV7-2 to TRBJ2-3; D unresolved. Germline CDR1 SGHTA, CDR2 FQGNSA. The CDR3 has 10 amino acids. The CDR3 reads CASSGDTQYF. CDR3 bases: TGTGCGAGTAGTGGGGATACGCAGTATTTT.

The CDR3 region has the DNA TGTGCCAGCGAGGGGGGCCTTGAGCAGTTCTTC. Translation: CASEGGLEQFF. This chain links TRBV12-3 or TRBV12-4 with TRBJ2-1; either TRBD1 or TRBD2 may supply D (6 bases each). V was trimmed by 8 bases and J by 9 bases, leaving 11 bases between them. The CDR3 has 11 amino acids.